These 26 T cell receptor beta chains originate from one sample sequenced in a study of spatial heterogeneity in lung cancer. The time point was: sample taken at primary tumor resection. Tumor, nontumor lung or frozen PBMC supplied whole RNA, sequenced without sorting. Each CDR3 protein is one row after TCRdb ran MiXCR on the 5' RACE reads. The table has approximately 40,000 distinct CDR3 sequences, 6.5% to 8% seen once. The material was PBMCs, obtained at surgery. The receptor set was obtained from a female donor with early-stage non-small cell lung cancer.

CDR3 residues: CSVADPGYTF. The CDR3 DNA is TGCAGCGTTGCCGACCCGGGCTACACCTTC. This rearrangement joins TRBV29-1 to TRBJ1-2; D uncertain. V was pared by 4 bases and J by 8 bases, with 8 bases between. CDR3 length: 10 residues. From germline, CDR1 is SQVTM and CDR2 ANQGSEA.

This clonotype was counted many times. V is TRBV12-3 or TRBV12-4 and J is TRBJ1-1; TRBD1 aligns across 7 bases. V trimming: 5 bases; J trimming: 5 bases; junction bases outside the gene matches: 8. The CDR3 length is 14 residues. The CDR3 is CASSLRGRSTEAFF. The CDR3 DNA reads TGTGCCAGCAGTCTCAGGGGGAGATCGACTGAAGCTTTCTTT.

This clonotype was counted between two and nine times. The V gene is TRBV6-6, the J gene TRBJ2-7; D unresolved. Germline CDR1 is MNHNY and CDR2 is SVGAGI (reference sequence). Trimming left V 0 bases short and J 1 base short, with 7 bases between. This CDR3 has 14 amino acids. CDR3 coding DNA: TGTGCCAGCAGTTACTCGCAGTTTTCCTACGAGCAGTACTTC. Protein: CASSYSQFSYEQYF.

This chain connects TRBV29-1 to TRBJ2-2; D assignment may be TRBD1 or TRBD2 (6 bases each). CDR3 length: 14 amino acids. Trimming took 8 bases from V and 3 from J, leaving 16 bases between them. Germline CDR1 and CDR2: SQVTM and ANQGSEA. The CDR3 protein is CSSLGGRYTGELFF. The CDR3 coding sequence is TGCAGCAGCTTAGGGGGGAGGTACACCGGGGAGCTGTTTTTT.

This clonotype was observed a few times. This chain uses TRBV5-4 with TRBJ2-5; possibly TRBD1 for D (6 bases). CDR1 and CDR2 (germline): SGHNT, YYREEE (reference sequence). Trimming removed 0 bases at V and 2 bases at J, with 11 bases between. This CDR3 spans 15 amino acids. The CDR3 coding sequence is TGTGCCAGCAGCTTGGTGGCAGGGGAGCAAGAGACCCAGTACTTC. Translating it yields CASSLVAGEQETQYF.

This clonotype was counted at least ten times. The chain couples TRBV29-1 to TRBJ2-7, with unresolved D. V was trimmed by 0 bases and J by 5 bases, leaving 11 bases between them. Germline CDR1 SQVTM, CDR2 ANQGSEA. CDR3 size: 13 residues. CDR3 nucleotides: TGCAGCGTTGAAGAGTCCGCCGGGCACGAGCAGTACTTC. It is translated as CSVEESAGHEQYF.

The chain links TRBV12-3 or TRBV12-4 to TRBJ1-1; no reliable D call. Trimming took off 5 bases at V and 4 bases at J, with 14 bases between the two ends. This CDR3 is 14 amino acids long. CDR3 region: CASSRRTGSTEAFF. CDR3 DNA: TGTGCCAGCAGTCGCCGGACGGGGAGCACTGAAGCTTTCTTT.

This clonotype was observed a handful of times. The J gene is TRBJ2-1, the V gene TRBV12-3 or TRBV12-4; the match to TRBD2 covers 11 bases. Trimming at V came to 7 bases and at J to 0 bases, leaving 8 bases not matched to a gene. The CDR3 extends over 17 amino acids. The CDR3 region is CASTLGLAAFSYNEQFF. DNA for the CDR3: TGTGCCAGCACCTTGGGACTAGCGGCCTTCTCCTACAATGAGCAGTTCTTC.

This clonotype was observed a few times. The V gene is TRBV5-1, the J gene TRBJ1-1; D ambiguous. There are 13 residues in the CDR3. CDR1 and CDR2 (germline): SGHRS, YFSETQ. V dropped 4 bases and J dropped 5 bases, with 12 bases sitting between them. The DNA for the CDR3 is TGCGCCAGCAGCCAGAAGGGTTCGACTGAAGCTTTCTTT. It is translated as CASSQKGSTEAFF.

This clonotype has ten or more counts. The V call is TRBV4-3, the J call TRBJ2-2, with 8 bases that match TRBD1. The germline gives CDR1 LGHNA, CDR2 YSLEER. V lost 4 bases, J lost 4 bases, and 14 bases stayed unmatched. The CDR3 is 18 residues long. The CDR3 DNA sequence: TGCGCCAGCAGCCGCCCCAAGGGAGGAACAGGGGGCACCGGGGAGCTGTTTTTT. It codes for CASSRPKGGTGGTGELFF.

The rearrangement joins TRBV7-2 to TRBJ1-5, with no clear D. V was trimmed by 5 bases and J by 0 bases, leaving 11 bases between them. Germline loops: CDR1 SGHTA, CDR2 FQGNSA. The CDR3 is 15 amino acids. The CDR3 here is CASSQTVNSNQPQHF. CDR3 DNA sequence: TGTGCCAGCAGCCAGACCGTTAATAGCAATCAGCCCCAGCATTTT. Drawing the rest from reference TRBV7-2 and TRBJ1-5, the complete variable domain is GAGVSQSPSNKVTEKGKDVELRCDPISGHTALYWYRQSLGQGLEFLIYFQGNSAPDKSGLPSDRFSAERTGGSVSTLTIQRTQQEDSAVYLCASSQTVNSNQPQHFGDGTRLSIL.

This clonotype was seen many times. The chain recombines TRBV4-3 with TRBJ2-3, with 7 bases matching TRBD2. The CDR3 is 14 residues long. Germline-derived CDR1 and CDR2 are LGHNA and YSLEER. V dropped 4 bases and J dropped 2; count of bases not matched to a gene: 3. CDR3 region: CASSLSGLTDTQYF. CDR3 in DNA: TGCGCCAGCAGCCTTAGCGGGCTCACAGATACGCAGTATTTT.

In this sample, this clonotype turned up many times. The chain couples TRBV28 to TRBJ2-7; no firm D call. Trimming removed 2 bases at V and 2 bases at J, with 10 bases between. Germline V gene sequence: CDR1 MDHEN, CDR2 SYDVKM. The CDR3 sequence is 14 residues long. The CDR3 coding sequence is TGTGCCAGCAGTTTAGAGTGGTCCACCTACGAGCAGTACTTC. Its translation is CASSLEWSTYEQYF.

This clonotype was detected many times. The chain links TRBV4-3 to TRBJ2-7; D unresolved. Trimming took 2 bases from V and 0 from J, leaving 11 bases between them. The length of the CDR3 is 15 residues. Germline-derived CDR1 and CDR2 are LGHNA and YSLEER. The CDR3 loop reads CASSQQPSSSYEQYF. The CDR3 DNA is TGCGCCAGCAGCCAACAGCCTTCCAGCTCCTACGAGCAGTACTTC.

In its sample, this clonotype was seen many times. A read error may explain this, as a much larger clone is one base away. The V gene is TRBV13, the J gene TRBJ1-1; 8 bases agree with TRBD1. Germline CDR1 PRHDT, CDR2 FYEKMQ (reference sequence). CDR3 size: 14 residues. In nucleotides, the CDR3 is TGTGCCAGCAGCACCCGGACAGGGAGAACTGAAGCTTCCTTT. Protein product: CASSTRTGRTEASF.

The table lists this clonotype with a few counts. The chain employs TRBV12-5 and TRBJ1-1; no reliable D call. The ends were cut back, 4 bases at V and 1 base at J, with 16 bases in the middle. Germline CDR1 reads LGHNT; CDR2 reads FRNRAP. This CDR3 has 16 residues. The CDR3: CASGSPWVEGNTEAFF. CDR3 DNA sequence: TGTGCTAGTGGTTCCCCTTGGGTGGAGGGGAACACTGAAGCTTTCTTT.

Many counts were recorded for this clonotype. V and J are TRBV7-2 and TRBJ2-5; D is ambiguous. The V gene's germline CDR1 is SGHTA and CDR2 FQGNSA. CDR3 length equals 11 residues. V was shortened by 6 bases and J by 5 bases, with 7 bases between the two germline ends. This chain's CDR3 is CASSPGETQYF. CDR3 DNA sequence: TGTGCCAGCAGTCCCGGGGAGACCCAGTACTTC.

CDR3 coding DNA: TGCAGTGCTAGGGCAGGGCAGGGTCGGACTGAAGCTTTCTTT. It is translated as CSARAGQGRTEAFF. The chain links TRBV20-1 to TRBJ1-1, with a weak D call TRBD1 (5 bases). V gave up 3 bases and J gave up 5 bases, with 16 bases separating them. Germline CDR1 is DFQATT and CDR2 is SNEGSKA (reference sequence). The CDR3 contains 14 residues.

This clonotype was found a few times. The chain employs TRBV4-3 and TRBJ2-7; 8 nucleotides line up with TRBD1. The CDR3 contains 14 residues. V was clipped by 4 bases and J by 5 bases; unmatched bases: 7. In germline, CDR1 is LGHNA, CDR2 YSLEER. This CDR3 reads CASSRQTGDNEQYF. CDR3 sequence (DNA): TGCGCCAGCAGCCGACAGACAGGGGATAACGAGCAGTACTTC.

This clonotype was recorded many times. V gene TRBV10-1 combines with J gene TRBJ2-5; 12 bases map to TRBD2. This CDR3 has 16 amino acids. J gave up 2 bases and V 3 bases, and 4 bases lay outside the gene matches. CDR1 is WNHNN, CDR2 SYGVQD, per germline (reference sequence). The CDR3 nucleotides read TGCGCCAGCAGTGAAGGACTAGCGGGGAGACAAGAGACCCAGTACTTC. The encoded protein is CASSEGLAGRQETQYF.

This clonotype was counted at least ten times. This chain uses TRBV5-1 with TRBJ2-7; 8 bases align to TRBD1. The ends lost 4 bases at V and 1 base at J; junction bases unmatched: 4. This CDR3 contains 14 residues. CDR1 is SGHRS and CDR2 is YFSETQ in the germline V gene. The CDR3 DNA sequence: TGCGCCAGCAGCCCCACAGGGGGATCCTACGAGCAGTACTTC. Its protein product is CASSPTGGSYEQYF.

There are many counts of this clonotype. The rearrangement links TRBV6-5 to TRBJ2-2; possibly TRBD2 for D (6 bases). CDR3 length: 16 amino acids. The germline gives CDR1 MNHEY, CDR2 SVGAGI. Between the trimmed V and J ends, which lost 7 bases and 5 bases, there was a span of 20 bases. CDR3 coding DNA: TGTGCCAGCAACCCACTGGGGCGGGGTCTAACCGGGGAGCTGTTTTTT. It codes for CASNPLGRGLTGELFF.

The chain recombines TRBV28 with TRBJ1-2; 10 bases agree with TRBD1. Looked up from germline, CDR1 is MDHEN and CDR2 is SYDVKM. The length of the CDR3 is 14 residues. After removal of 8 bases from V and 5 bases from J, the junction contained 8 bases not matched to a gene. DNA for the CDR3: TGTGCCAGCGGAGGCCCGGGACAGGGGTATGGCTACACCTTC. Amino acids: CASGGPGQGYGYTF.

There are many counts of this clonotype. The chain links TRBV2 to TRBJ1-5, with D uncertain. There are 13 residues in the CDR3. The ends were cut back, 3 bases at V and 4 bases at J, with 7 bases in the middle. CDR1 is SNHLY, CDR2 FYNNEI, per germline. CDR3 amino acids: CASSDLGNQPQHF. The CDR3 DNA reads as TGTGCCAGCAGTGACCTGGGGAATCAGCCCCAGCATTTT.

The chain has TRBV5-1 and TRBJ1-2; possible D gene TRBD1, 6 bases. This CDR3 contains 15 residues. Trimming pared 0 bases from V and 2 bases from J, leaving 11 bases between. The germline V gene has CDR1 SGHRS and CDR2 YFSETQ. CDR3 in DNA: TGCGCCAGCAGCTTGGACGGCGGGACAAACTATGGCTACACCTTC. Protein product: CASSLDGGTNYGYTF.

In its sample, this clonotype was seen many times. CDR3 amino acids: CASSYVGGNTEAFF. CDR3 nucleotides: TGTGCCAGCAGTTACGTTGGGGGGAACACTGAAGCTTTCTTT. This sequence joins TRBV6-2 or TRBV6-3 and TRBJ1-1, with D possibly being TRBD1 (5 bases). Germline lookup yields CDR1 MNHEY and CDR2 SVGEGT. The CDR3 is 14 residues long. Trimming cost V 2 bases and J 1 base, with 8 bases left between them.